This note documents a single T cell receptor (beta chain) sequence. This receptor's antigen is unknown. One base away there is no much larger clone; base qualities are not given. As encoded in the germline V gene, CDR1 is MGHDK while CDR2 is SYGVNS. Trimmed from V: 7 bases; trimmed from J: 2 bases; junction bases lacking a gene match: 8. From cysteine to phenylalanine, the CDR3 is 14 amino acids long. The only DNA kept is the CDR3, 42 bases in frame from the first base. Library prep was done by the immunoSEQ multiplex PCR assay. For most patients, genomic DNA was subjected to high-throughput TCR-beta CDR3 sequencing by Adaptive Biotechnologies. Per the authors' processing: TCR sequencing data were retrieved from Adaptive's ImmunoSEQ software for about 17 patients, whereas a few other patients were processed with MiXCR and VDJtools. CDR3 nucleotide sequences shared between donor and recipient were removed because the origin of such sequences could not be assigned. Alloreactive clones required at least 2-fold expansion over unstimulated cells and minimum CFSE-low frequency of 0.002% (template counts) or 0.001% (read counts). A clone was considered mappable if detected in the sequenced pre-transplant spleen, lymph node, or MLR CFSE-low populations of the donor or recipient. The cumulative frequency of alloreactive clones was calculated as a percentage of all sequences, weighted by copy number. In its TCRdb copy, this immuneACCESS table keeps in-frame sequences only and misses some clones. Where compared with another copy, unresolved V genes explain less than half of these, and the others have no known cause. V and J calls and clone size are given by that table; D and trimming were obtained from the DNA. This sample is represented by about 39,000 clones; more than 85% of them were singletons. The top ten hold 3.6% of the sample.

The data were obtained in a study of graft-versus-host responses after intestinal transplantation (dated by TCRdb to the early 2020s). With respect to the entire study: Recipients received multivisceral, liver-intestinal, or isolated intestinal transplants. Every recipient was given anti-thymocyte globulin induction, followed by around three years of maintenance tacrolimus and steroids. After intestinal transplantation, graft-versus-host and host-versus-graft alloreactive T cell clones in the graft, circulation and bone marrow were tracked using bulk TCR-beta CDR3 sequencing. Alloreactive clones were identified by sequencing pre-transplant mixed lymphocyte reaction products and comparing these products with unstimulated pre-transplant donor and recipient T cells. Of the approximately 25 intestinal transplant recipients enrolled in the cohort, one of whom was a retransplant, 3 patients without pretransplant specimens were excluded. Donor T cell macrochimerism was defined as a peak of at least 4% donor T cells among recipient peripheral blood mononuclear cells. Rather than being sequenced by the commercial service, samples from a few later patients were sequenced in-house on an Illumina MiSeq and processed with MiXCR. Study-level results and caveats: GvH clones were found in recipient bone marrow, and some of the GvH clones appeared earlier in ileal mucosa or blood, which is consistent with an intestinal mucosal origin. Early after transplant, declines in HvG clones were associated with peak levels of circulating GvH clones. The relatively low number and heterogeneity of intestinal transplant patients limited the conclusions. In the allografts of patients with donor T cell macrochimerism, GvH to HvG T cell clonal ratios were high.

In the first month after transplant, blood samples were collected up to 4 times, and after that at least monthly when available. This receptor was taken from a human patient who received an intestinal transplant, so some T cells may come from the graft donor. The rearrangement combines TRBV25-1 with TRBJ2-7; TRBD2 agrees with 7 junctional bases. Sequenced material: PBMCs, taken approximately 700 days after intestinal transplantation. The nucleotide sequence is TGTGCCAGCAAGGAAGCGGGAAGCGCCTACGAGCAGTACTTC. It encodes CASKEAGSAYEQYF.